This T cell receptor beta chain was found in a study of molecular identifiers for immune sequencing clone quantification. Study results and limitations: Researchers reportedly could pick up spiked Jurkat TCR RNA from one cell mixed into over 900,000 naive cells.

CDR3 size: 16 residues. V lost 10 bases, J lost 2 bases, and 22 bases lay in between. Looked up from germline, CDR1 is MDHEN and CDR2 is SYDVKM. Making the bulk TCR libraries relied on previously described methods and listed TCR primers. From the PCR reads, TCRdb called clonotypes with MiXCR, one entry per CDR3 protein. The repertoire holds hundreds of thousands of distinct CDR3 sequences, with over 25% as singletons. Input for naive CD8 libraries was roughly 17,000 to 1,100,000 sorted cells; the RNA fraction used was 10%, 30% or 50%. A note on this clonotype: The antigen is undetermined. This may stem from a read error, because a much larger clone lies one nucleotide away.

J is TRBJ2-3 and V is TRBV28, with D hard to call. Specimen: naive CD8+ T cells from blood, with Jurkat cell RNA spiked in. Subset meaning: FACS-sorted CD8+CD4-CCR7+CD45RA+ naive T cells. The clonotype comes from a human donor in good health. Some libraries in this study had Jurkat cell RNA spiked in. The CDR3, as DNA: TGTGCCACCACCCGGTCCCTGACCCCGAACACAGATACGCAGTATTTT. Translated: CATTRSLTPNTDTQYF.